Shown below are 30 T cell receptor beta chains from a single sample sequenced in a study of blood T cell repertoires in COVID-19. Profiling relied on immunoSEQ multiplex PCR, and the TCRdb table lists in-frame clones only, not all of them. The top ten clones hold about 2% of a sample with 130,000 or so clones, around nine tenths of them seen once. Sample: peripheral blood. These receptors all come from a man between 65 and 85 years old with active COVID-19.

This chain links TRBV27 with TRBJ1-5, with 7 nucleotides matching TRBD1. From germline, CDR1 is MNHEY and CDR2 SMNVEV (reference sequence). The junction had 4 bases not matched to a gene; V was cut back by 5 bases and J by 0 bases. The CDR3 spans 15 residues. The chain's CDR3 is CASSGRGSSNQPQHF. The CDR3 bases are TGTGCCAGCAGTGGCAGGGGGAGTAGCAATCAGCCCCAGCATTTT.

V and J are TRBV14 and TRBJ2-1; 9 bases fit TRBD1. CDR1 and CDR2 (germline): SGHDN, FVKESK. J gave up 6 bases and V 0 bases, and 6 bases lay outside the gene matches. The CDR3 spans 16 residues. CDR3 sequence: CASSQEGTGRSNEQFF. The CDR3 DNA follows: TGTGCCAGCAGCCAAGAAGGGACAGGGAGGAGCAATGAGCAGTTCTTC. The full variable domain, completed using reference TRBV14 and TRBJ2-1, is EAGVTQFPSHSVIEKGQTVTLRCDPISGHDNLYWYRRVMGKEIKFLLHFVKESKQDESGMPNNRFLAERTGGTYSTLKVQPAELEDSGVYFCASSQEGTGRSNEQFFGPGTRLTVL.

The genes are TRBV4-3 and TRBJ2-1, with TRBD2 identical over 7 bases. This CDR3 spans 15 amino acids. Per the germline V gene, CDR1 is LGHNA and CDR2 is YSLEER. The ends lost 3 bases at V and 0 bases at J; junction bases unmatched: 2. CDR3 coding DNA: TGCGCCAGCAGCCACGGCGGGAGCTCCTACAATGAGCAGTTCTTC. It yields the protein CASSHGGSSYNEQFF.

This clone was recorded only once. This chain connects TRBV18 to TRBJ2-7, with 8 bases aligning to TRBD2. The CDR3 consists of 16 residues. CDR1 is KGHSH, CDR2 LQKENI, per germline. The junction had 7 bases not matched to a gene; V was cut back by 0 bases and J by 3 bases. Written as DNA, the CDR3 is TGTGCCAGCTCACCACCGTCAGCGGGGGCAAACTACGAGCAGTACTTC. Protein sequence: CASSPPSAGANYEQYF.

The genes are TRBV7-3 and TRBJ2-7; D might be TRBD1 (6 bases). The germline V gene encodes CDR1 SGHTA and CDR2 FQGTGA. This CDR3 comprises 14 residues. Trimming removed 1 base from V and 5 bases from J, with 12 bases in between. CDR3 DNA: TGTGCCAGCAGCTTAAATCCCGGGACAAACGAGCAGTACTTC. This codes for CASSLNPGTNEQYF.

The chain carries TRBV6-5 and TRBJ1-4; D is perhaps TRBD1 (6 bases). Per germline, CDR1 MNHEY and CDR2 SVGAGI. Trimming removed 3 bases at V and 5 bases at J, with 16 bases between. The CDR3 has 16 residues. The CDR3 here is CASSYRVTGTNEKLFF. CDR3 coding DNA: TGTGCCAGCAGTTATCGAGTAACAGGGACAAATGAAAAACTGTTTTTT.

The chain carries TRBV9 and TRBJ2-1, with TRBD1 matching 8 bases. V lost 3 bases, J lost 0 bases, and 11 bases stayed unmatched. CDR3 size: 18 residues. Per the germline V gene, CDR1 is SGDLS and CDR2 is YYNGEE. CDR3 nucleotides: TGTGCCAGCAGCGGACAGGGGCCCCTTTTGAGCTCCTACAATGAGCAGTTCTTC. Protein sequence: CASSGQGPLLSSYNEQFF. The variable domain in full, with the rest retrieved from reference TRBV9 and TRBJ2-1, is DSGVTQTPKHLITATGQRVTLRCSPRSGDLSVYWYQQSLDQGLQFLIQYYNGEERAKGNILERFSAQQFPDLHSELNLSSLELGDSALYFCASSGQGPLLSSYNEQFFGPGTRLTVL.

This clone was observed a few times. In DNA, the CDR3 is TGCGCCAGCAGTTACGCTAGCGGGAGAACCGGGGAGCTGTTTTTT. Its translation is CASSYASGRTGELFF. The rearrangement uses TRBV10-1 and TRBJ2-2; 10 bases fit TRBD2. J gave up 5 bases and V 5 bases, and 5 bases lay outside the gene matches. The CDR3 extends over 15 amino acids. CDR1 is WNHNN and CDR2 is SYGVQD in the germline V gene (reference sequence).

This clone was recorded only once. The genes are TRBV18 and TRBJ2-1, with 10 bases lining up with TRBD2. The CDR3 sequence is 16 residues long. The V gene end was trimmed by 3 bases and the J gene end by 0 bases; junction bases not matched to a gene: 2. CDR1 is KGHSH, CDR2 LQKENI, per germline. CDR3 coding DNA: TGTGCCAGCTCACCTTTAGCGGGAGGCTCCTACAATGAGCAGTTCTTC. It encodes CASSPLAGGSYNEQFF. The variable domain in full, completed from reference TRBV18 and TRBJ2-1, reads NAGVMQNPRHLVRRRGQEARLRCSPMKGHSHVYWYRQLPEEGLKFMVYLQKENIIDESGMPKERFSAEFPKEGPSILRIQQVVRGDSAAYFCASSPLAGGSYNEQFFGPGTRLTVL.

V and J are TRBV6-5 and TRBJ1-6; no clear D gene. The V and J ends lost 11 bases and 8 bases respectively, with 19 bases between them. The germline CDR1 and CDR2 sequences are MNHEY and SVGAGI. CDR3 length: 14 residues. CDR3 residues: CAPTEVRAYSPLHF. The CDR3 DNA sequence: TGTGCCCCCACGGAGGTCCGGGCCTATTCACCCCTCCACTTT.

The rearrangement links TRBV6-6 to TRBJ2-1; possibly TRBD2 for D (6 bases). Germline CDR1 is MNHNY and CDR2 is SVGAGI (reference sequence). The length of the CDR3 is 15 residues. Deletions cut 10 bases from V and 1 base from J, with 17 bases between. The CDR3 DNA reads as TGTGCCACAACTCCGGGACGGGAGTCCTACAATGAGCAGTTCTTC. Translation: CATTPGRESYNEQFF.

The rearrangement links TRBV27 to TRBJ2-7, with D perhaps TRBD1 (6 bases). The CDR3 is 14 amino acids. In germline, CDR1 is MNHEY, CDR2 SMNVEV (reference sequence). Trimming removed 5 bases from V and 4 bases from J, with 15 bases in between. The CDR3 is CASSPPGHQYEQYF. The CDR3, as DNA: TGTGCCAGCAGTCCACCGGGACACCAATACGAGCAGTACTTC.

The chain joins TRBV12-3 or TRBV12-4 to TRBJ1-5; D might be TRBD1 (5 bases). V lost 6 bases to trimming and J lost 6 bases, with 12 bases between them. The CDR3 is 13 residues long. The CDR3 coding sequence is TGTGCCAGCAGCCCAGCCGGGGGTCAGCCCCAGCATTTT. Protein product: CASSPAGGQPQHF.

The genes are TRBV28 and TRBJ2-1; TRBD2 aligns across 7 bases. The CDR3 has 15 residues. Trimming cost V 2 bases and J 6 bases; bases outside gene matches: 7. Germline CDR1 and CDR2: MDHEN and SYDVKM. CDR3 region: CASSLDRWGGNEQFF. CDR3 DNA: TGTGCCAGCAGTTTAGATCGGTGGGGGGGCAATGAGCAGTTCTTC.

This rearrangement joins TRBV27 to TRBJ1-4, with D possibly being TRBD1 (5 bases). CDR1 is MNHEY, CDR2 SMNVEV, per germline (reference sequence). The ends were cut back, 6 bases at V and 3 bases at J, with 11 bases in the middle. The CDR3 has 14 amino acids. The CDR3 DNA sequence: TGTGCCAGCAGCCCAGGGTATTCTAATGAAAAACTGTTTTTT. Protein sequence: CASSPGYSNEKLFF.

V is TRBV28 and J is TRBJ2-7; D ambiguous. Deletions cut 5 bases from V and 2 bases from J, with 10 bases between. In germline, CDR1 is MDHEN, CDR2 SYDVKM. The CDR3 consists of 13 residues. The chain's CDR3 is CASSPSPPYEQYF. In DNA form, the CDR3 reads TGTGCCAGCAGTCCGAGTCCCCCCTACGAGCAGTACTTC.

V is TRBV5-5 and J is TRBJ2-7, with TRBD1 matching 10 bases. CDR3 size: 15 residues. After removal of 3 bases from V and 1 base from J, the junction contained 4 bases not matched to a gene. The germline gives CDR1 SGHKS, CDR2 YYEKEE (reference sequence). The CDR3 region is CASSSRTGGSYEQYF. The CDR3 DNA sequence: TGTGCCAGCAGCTCGAGGACAGGGGGATCCTACGAGCAGTACTTC.

This clone has just a few counts. This sequence joins TRBV10-3 and TRBJ1-6; 7 bases fit TRBD1. Germline trimming cut 2 bases from V and 5 bases from J; bases unmatched to any gene: 0. Per the germline V gene, CDR1 is ENHRY and CDR2 is SYGVKD. This CDR3 is 14 amino acids long. The CDR3, as DNA: TGTGCCATCAGTGAGACAGGGGATAATTCACCCCTCCACTTT. Protein sequence: CAISETGDNSPLHF.

The chain uses TRBV7-2 and TRBJ2-1, with D unclear. This CDR3 has 11 residues. Germline-derived CDR1 and CDR2 are SGHTA and FQGNSA. The V end lost 5 bases, the J end lost 9 bases, and 8 bases lay between the germline ends. Here the CDR3 reads CASSPSREQFF. In DNA form, the CDR3 reads TGTGCCAGCAGCCCCAGTCGTGAGCAGTTCTTC.

The chain employs TRBV6-5 and TRBJ2-3; 7 nucleotides line up with TRBD2. V trimming: 8 bases; J trimming: 1 base; junction bases outside the gene matches: 9. Germline CDR1 MNHEY, CDR2 SVGAGI. This CDR3 spans 15 amino acids. The CDR3 DNA follows: TGTGCCAGCTGGATGTCGGGAGGAGGCACAGATACGCAGTATTTT. It is translated as CASWMSGGGTDTQYF.

This chain connects TRBV28 to TRBJ2-1, with a tentative D call TRBD1 (5 bases). V lost 3 bases and J 2 bases, leaving 14 bases between the germline ends. The length of the CDR3 is 16 residues. Germline loops: CDR1 MDHEN, CDR2 SYDVKM. CDR3 in DNA: TGTGCCAGCAGTTTTAATAGGGGTTCCACCTACAATGAGCAGTTCTTC. Encoded protein: CASSFNRGSTYNEQFF.

The CDR3 bases are TGTGCCAGCAGCCTCCGAAGGGGTGGGGGGGATACGCAGTATTTT. This translates into CASSLRRGGGDTQYF. The genes are TRBV3-1 (or the pseudogene TRBV3-2) and TRBJ2-3; D is perhaps TRBD2 (6 bases). The V gene lost 4 bases and the J gene lost 6 bases, with 17 bases spanning the gap. In germline, CDR1 is LGHDT, CDR2 YNNKEL (reference sequence). The CDR3 has 15 residues.

V is TRBV29-1 and J is TRBJ1-1; D might be TRBD1 (5 bases). CDR3 length: 13 amino acids. V was trimmed by 4 bases and J by 3 bases, leaving 12 bases between them. CDR1 is SQVTM and CDR2 is ANQGSEA in the germline V gene. This CDR3 is CSVARVRDTEAFF. As DNA, the CDR3 is TGCAGCGTTGCCCGGGTCAGGGACACTGAAGCTTTCTTT. Full variable domain (missing parts from reference TRBV29-1 and TRBJ1-1): SAVISQKPSRDICQRGTSLTIQCQVDSQVTMMFWYRQQPGQSLTLIATANQGSEATYESGFVIDKFPISRPNLTFSTLTVSNMSPEDSSIYLCSVARVRDTEAFFGQGTRLTVV.

The rearrangement uses TRBV5-4 and TRBJ2-1, with TRBD2 matching 7 bases. CDR1 and CDR2 (germline): SGHNT, YYREEE (reference sequence). The CDR3 contains 16 residues. With V trimmed by 4 bases and J by 0 bases, 7 bases remained unmatched. The CDR3 DNA follows: TGTGCCAGCAGCGCGGGACTACCGAGCTCCTACAATGAGCAGTTCTTC. Protein sequence: CASSAGLPSSYNEQFF.

In DNA form, the CDR3 reads TGTGCCAGCAGTGATCGAGAGTTCTATGGCTACACCTTC. Encoded protein: CASSDREFYGYTF. The V gene is TRBV2, the J gene TRBJ1-2; D gene unclear. V lost 3 bases to trimming and J lost 4 bases, with 9 bases between them. The CDR3 is 13 amino acids. The germline V gene encodes CDR1 SNHLY and CDR2 FYNNEI.

This chain joins TRBV28 and TRBJ2-5, with D maybe TRBD2 (6 bases). From germline, CDR1 is MDHEN and CDR2 SYDVKM. This CDR3 has 13 amino acids. V lost 7 bases and J 3 bases, leaving 12 bases between the germline ends. CDR3 nucleotide sequence: TGTGCCAGCACCAGCGGGCCCGAAGAGACCCAGTACTTC. It yields the protein CASTSGPEETQYF. Together with reference TRBV28 and TRBJ2-5, the CDR3 gives the full variable domain: DVKVTQSSRYLVKRTGEKVFLECVQDMDHENMFWYRQDPGLGLRLIYFSYDVKMKEKGDIPEGYSVSREKKERFSLILESASTNQTSMYLCASTSGPEETQYFGPGTRLLVL.

The V gene is TRBV28, the J gene TRBJ2-7, with 7 bases identical to TRBD1. The germline V gene encodes CDR1 MDHEN and CDR2 SYDVKM. The V segment lost 2 bases and the J segment 2 bases; nucleotides outside the gene matches: 3. This CDR3 spans 14 amino acids. The DNA for the CDR3 is TGTGCCAGCAGTTTAAGGGGGCCCCCCTACGAGCAGTACTTC. Translation gives CASSLRGPPYEQYF.

V is TRBV7-3 and J is TRBJ2-2; possibly TRBD2 for D (6 bases). V lost 0 bases and J lost 1, with 9 bases in between. Germline CDR1 is SGHTA and CDR2 is FQGTGA. The CDR3 is made up of 16 amino acids. DNA of the CDR3: TGTGCCAGCAGCTTAACGGCGGGAATGAACACCGGGGAGCTGTTTTTT. Amino acids: CASSLTAGMNTGELFF.

The chain recombines TRBV20-1 with TRBJ2-4; 8 bases line up with TRBD1. Germline CDR1 DFQATT, CDR2 SNEGSKA (reference sequence). The trim removed 3 bases at V and 7 bases at J, leaving 5 bases unmatched. This CDR3 is built from 13 residues. In DNA form, the CDR3 reads TGCAGTGCTAGTGGAACAGGGGGGAACATTCAGTACTTC. The encoded protein is CSASGTGGNIQYF.

The chain employs TRBV18 and TRBJ2-7, with 13 bases that match TRBD2. Trimming cost V 0 bases and J 7 bases; bases outside gene matches: 3. In germline, CDR1 is KGHSH, CDR2 LQKENI. This CDR3 is built from 15 residues. The CDR3, as DNA: TGTGCCAGCTCACCACCGGCACTAGCGGGAGGGGAGCAGTACTTC. This translates into CASSPPALAGGEQYF.